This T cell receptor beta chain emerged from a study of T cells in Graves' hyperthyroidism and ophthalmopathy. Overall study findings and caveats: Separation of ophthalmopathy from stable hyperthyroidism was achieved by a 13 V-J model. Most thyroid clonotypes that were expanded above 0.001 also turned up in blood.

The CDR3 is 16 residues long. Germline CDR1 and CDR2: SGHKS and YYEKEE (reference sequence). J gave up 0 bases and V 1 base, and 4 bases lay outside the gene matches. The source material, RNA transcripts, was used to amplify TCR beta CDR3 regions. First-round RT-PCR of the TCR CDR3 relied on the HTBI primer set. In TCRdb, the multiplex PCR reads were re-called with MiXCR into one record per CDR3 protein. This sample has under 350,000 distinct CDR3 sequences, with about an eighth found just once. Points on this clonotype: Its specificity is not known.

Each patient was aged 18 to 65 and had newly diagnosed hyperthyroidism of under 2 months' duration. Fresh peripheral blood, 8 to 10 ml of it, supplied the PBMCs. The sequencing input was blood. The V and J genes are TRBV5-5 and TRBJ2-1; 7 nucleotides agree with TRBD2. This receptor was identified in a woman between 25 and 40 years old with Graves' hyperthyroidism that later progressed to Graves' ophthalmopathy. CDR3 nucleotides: TGTGCCAGCAGCTTGTCTAGGGAGGGCTCCTACAATGAGCAGTTCTTC. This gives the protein CASSLSREGSYNEQFF.